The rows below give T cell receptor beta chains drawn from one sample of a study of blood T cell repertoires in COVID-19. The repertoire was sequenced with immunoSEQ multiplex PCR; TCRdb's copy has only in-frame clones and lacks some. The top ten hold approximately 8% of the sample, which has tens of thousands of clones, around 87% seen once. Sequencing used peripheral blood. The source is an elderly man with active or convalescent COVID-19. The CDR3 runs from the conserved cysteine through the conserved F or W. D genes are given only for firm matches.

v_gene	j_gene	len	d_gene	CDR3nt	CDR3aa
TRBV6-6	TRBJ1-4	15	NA	TGTGCCAGCAGTCTGACAGCAGCAACTAATGAAAAACTGTTTTTT	CASSLTAATNEKLFF
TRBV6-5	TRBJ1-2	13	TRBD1	TGTGCCAGCAGTCGACAGGGGGGGGGTGGCTACACCTTC	CASSRQGGGGYTF
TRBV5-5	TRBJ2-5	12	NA	TGTGCCAGCAGCTTCCAGGCGGAGACCCAGTACTTC	CASSFQAETQYF
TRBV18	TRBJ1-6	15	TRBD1	TGTGCCAGCTCACCACCGGGACAGCGCAATTCACCCCTCCACTTT	CASSPPGQRNSPLHF
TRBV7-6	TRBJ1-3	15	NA	TGTGCCAGCAGCCCAACGAGTCTTACTGGAAACACCATATATTTT	CASSPTSLTGNTIYF
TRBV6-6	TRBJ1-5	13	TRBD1	TGTGCCAGCAGTTCAGGGACAGAGCAGCCCCAGCATTTT	CASSSGTEQPQHF
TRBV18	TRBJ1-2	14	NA	TGTGCCAGCTCCGATCGCGGGGCTGACTATGGCTACACCTTC	CASSDRGADYGYTF
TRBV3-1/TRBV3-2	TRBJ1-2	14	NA	TGTGCCAGCAGCCAGGGGGAGGGGATCTATGGCTACACCTTC	CASSQGEGIYGYTF
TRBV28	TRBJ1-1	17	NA	TGTGCCAGCAAACCCGGCGGCAGCATAGAACTGAACACTGAAGCTTTCTTT	CASKPGGSIELNTEAFF
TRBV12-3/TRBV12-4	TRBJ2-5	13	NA	TGTGCCAGCAGTCTGGCGGGGTTGAAGACCCAGTACTTC	CASSLAGLKTQYF
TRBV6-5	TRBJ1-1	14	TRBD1	TGTGCCAGCAGTTACAACGGACAGGGGAGTTGGGCTTTCTTT	CASSYNGQGSWAFF
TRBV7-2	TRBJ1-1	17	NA	TGTGCCAGCGGCAGAAGGGGTTTGAAGGGCTGGAACACTGAAGCTTTCTTT	CASGRRGLKGWNTEAFF
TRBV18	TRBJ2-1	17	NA	TGTGCCAGCTCACCCCCGACAGGTGTTAGCTCCTACAATGAGCAGTTCTTC	CASSPPTGVSSYNEQFF
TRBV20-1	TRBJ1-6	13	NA	TGCAGTGCTAGTTCCAGGGGCAATTCACCCCTCCACTTT	CSASSRGNSPLHF
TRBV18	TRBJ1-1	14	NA	TGTGCCAGCTCACCGCAGGGTTTGAACACTGAAGCTTTCTTT	CASSPQGLNTEAFF
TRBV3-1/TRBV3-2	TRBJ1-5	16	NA	TGTGCCAGCAGCCAAGAACCAGTAACTAGCAATCAGCCCCAGCATTTT	CASSQEPVTSNQPQHF
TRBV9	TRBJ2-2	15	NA	TGTGCCAGCAGCATCCGGGACTCCCGCACCGGGGAGCTGTTTTTT	CASSIRDSRTGELFF